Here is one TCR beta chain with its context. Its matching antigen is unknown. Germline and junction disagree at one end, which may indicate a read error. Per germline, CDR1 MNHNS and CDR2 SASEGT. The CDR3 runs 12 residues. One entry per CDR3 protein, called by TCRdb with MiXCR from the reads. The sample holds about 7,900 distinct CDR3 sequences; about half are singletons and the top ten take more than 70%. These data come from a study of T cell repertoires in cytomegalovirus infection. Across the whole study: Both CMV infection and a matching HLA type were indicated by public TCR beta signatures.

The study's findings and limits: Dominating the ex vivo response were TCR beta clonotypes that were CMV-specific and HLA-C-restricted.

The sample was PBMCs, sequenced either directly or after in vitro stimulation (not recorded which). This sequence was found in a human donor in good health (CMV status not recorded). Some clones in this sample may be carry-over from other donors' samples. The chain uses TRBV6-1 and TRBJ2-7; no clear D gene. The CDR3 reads CARSEALYEQYF. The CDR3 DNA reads TGTGCCAGAAGTGAAGCCCTCTACGAGCAGTACTTC.